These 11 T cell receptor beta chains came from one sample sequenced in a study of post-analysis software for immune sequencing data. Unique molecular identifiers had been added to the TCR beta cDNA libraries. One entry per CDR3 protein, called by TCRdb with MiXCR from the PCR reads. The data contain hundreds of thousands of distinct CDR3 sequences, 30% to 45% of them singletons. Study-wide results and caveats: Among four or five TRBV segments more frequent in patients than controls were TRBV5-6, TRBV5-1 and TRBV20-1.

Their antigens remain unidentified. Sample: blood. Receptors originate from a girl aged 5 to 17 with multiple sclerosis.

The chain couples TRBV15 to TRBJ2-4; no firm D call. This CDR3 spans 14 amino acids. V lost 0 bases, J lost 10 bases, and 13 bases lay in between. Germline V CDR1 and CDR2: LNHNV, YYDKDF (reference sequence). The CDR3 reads CATSRDSAPGIQYF. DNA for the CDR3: TGTGCCACCAGCAGAGATTCCGCGCCCGGTATTCAGTACTTC.

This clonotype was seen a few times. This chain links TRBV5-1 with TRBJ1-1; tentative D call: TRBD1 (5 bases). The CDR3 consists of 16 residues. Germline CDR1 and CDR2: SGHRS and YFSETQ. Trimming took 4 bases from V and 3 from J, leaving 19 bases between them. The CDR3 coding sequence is TGCGCCAGCAGCGCTACCTCCGGGAAGGGGTACACTGAAGCTTTCTTT. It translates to CASSATSGKGYTEAFF.

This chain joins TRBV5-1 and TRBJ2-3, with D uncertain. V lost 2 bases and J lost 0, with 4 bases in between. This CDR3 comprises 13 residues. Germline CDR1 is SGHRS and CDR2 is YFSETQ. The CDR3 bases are TGCGCCAGCAGCTTTGCGAGCACAGATACGCAGTATTTT. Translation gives CASSFASTDTQYF.

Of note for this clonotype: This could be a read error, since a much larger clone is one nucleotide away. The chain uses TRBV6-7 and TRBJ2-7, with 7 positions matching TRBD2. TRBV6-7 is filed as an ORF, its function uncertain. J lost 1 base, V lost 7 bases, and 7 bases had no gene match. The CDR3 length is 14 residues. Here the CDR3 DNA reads TGTGCCAGCAACCCTGGCGGGGGATCCTACGAGCAGTACTTC. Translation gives CASNPGGGSYEQYF.

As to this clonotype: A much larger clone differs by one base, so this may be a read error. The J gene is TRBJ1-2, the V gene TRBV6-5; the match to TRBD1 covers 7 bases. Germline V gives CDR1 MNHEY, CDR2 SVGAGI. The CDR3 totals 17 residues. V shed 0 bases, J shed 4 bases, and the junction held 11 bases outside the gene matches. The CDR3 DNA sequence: TGTGCCAGCAGTTACTCGCAATATCCAGGGGGGTTCTATGGCTACACCTTC. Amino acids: CASSYSQYPGGFYGYTF.

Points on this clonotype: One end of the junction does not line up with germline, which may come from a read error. The CDR3 coding sequence is TGCGCCACCAGCAGAGATTGGAGTGGGGCGGGAGCTGAGCAGTACTTC. Translation gives CATSRDWSGAGAEQYF. V is TRBV15 and J is TRBJ2-5; TRBD2 agrees at 7 bases. From germline, CDR1 is LNHNV and CDR2 YYDKDF (reference sequence). The CDR3 has 16 residues.

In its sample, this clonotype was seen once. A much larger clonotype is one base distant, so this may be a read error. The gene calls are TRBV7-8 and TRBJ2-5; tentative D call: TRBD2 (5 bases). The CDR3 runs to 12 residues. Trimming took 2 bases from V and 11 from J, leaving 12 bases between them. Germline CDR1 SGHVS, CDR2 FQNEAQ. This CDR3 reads CASSLPGNEQYF. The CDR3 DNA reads TGTGCCAGCAGCTTACCGGGGAATGAGCAGTACTTC.

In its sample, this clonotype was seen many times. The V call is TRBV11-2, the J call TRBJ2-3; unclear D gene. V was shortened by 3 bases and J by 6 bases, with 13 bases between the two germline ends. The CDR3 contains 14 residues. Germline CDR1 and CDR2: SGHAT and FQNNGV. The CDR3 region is CASSFGQRGDTQYF. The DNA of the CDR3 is TGTGCCAGCAGCTTCGGCCAGAGAGGCGATACGCAGTATTTT.

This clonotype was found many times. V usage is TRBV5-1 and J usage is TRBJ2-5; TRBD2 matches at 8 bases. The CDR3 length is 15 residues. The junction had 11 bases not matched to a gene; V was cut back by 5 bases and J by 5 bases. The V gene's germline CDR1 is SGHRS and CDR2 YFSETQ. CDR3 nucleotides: TGCGCCAGCAGTTTAGCGGGGAGCCGGGGGGAGACCCAGTACTTC. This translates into CASSLAGSRGETQYF.

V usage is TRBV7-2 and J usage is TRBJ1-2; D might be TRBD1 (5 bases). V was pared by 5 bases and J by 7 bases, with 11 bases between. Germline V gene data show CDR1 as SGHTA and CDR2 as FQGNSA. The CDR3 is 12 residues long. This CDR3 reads CASSTRTSGYTF. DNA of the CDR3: TGTGCCAGCAGCACCCGGACAAGTGGCTACACCTTC. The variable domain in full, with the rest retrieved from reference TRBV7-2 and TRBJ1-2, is GAGVSQSPSNKVTEKGKDVELRCDPISGHTALYWYRQSLGQGLEFLIYFQGNSAPDKSGLPSDRFSAERTGGSVSTLTIQRTQQEDSAVYLCASSTRTSGYTFGSGTRLTVV.

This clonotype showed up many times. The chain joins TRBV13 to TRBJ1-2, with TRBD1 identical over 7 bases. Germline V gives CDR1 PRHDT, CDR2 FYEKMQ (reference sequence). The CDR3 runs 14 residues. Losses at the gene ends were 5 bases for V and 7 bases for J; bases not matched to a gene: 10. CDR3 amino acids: CASSLRQGFAGYTF. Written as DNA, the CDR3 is TGTGCCAGCAGCCTCCGACAGGGTTTTGCTGGCTACACCTTC.